The clone carrying this TCR beta chain was picked up one time. This specimen belongs to a study of blood T cell repertoires in COVID-19. About the study: Samples came from the United States, Italy and Spain, spanning acute and convalescent COVID-19. From T cells, B-cell-depleted T cells, or PBMCs came the material, which was cDNA or gDNA.

Original processing methods: Estimated nucleated cell counts came from reference gene primer amplification. Here immunoSEQ multiplex PCR was the method, and the copy in TCRdb shows in-frame clones only, minus some. Clone size and the V and J calls come from that table; the DNA yielded D and trimming. The repertoire has roughly 160,000 clones, 85% to 90% of them found once; the top ten carry 0.99%. Germline V CDR1 and CDR2: SGHTS, YDEGEE. V was clipped by 6 bases and J by 1 base; unmatched bases: 5. This CDR3 spans 15 amino acids. This receptor was obtained from a man aged 18-30 years with acute or convalescent COVID-19. The sequencing sample was made of peripheral blood. This chain connects TRBV5-8 to TRBJ2-3; 10 bases are shared with TRBD2. The CDR3 DNA reads TGTGCCAGCATCACTAGCGGGGCAGGCACAGATACGCAGTATTTT. As protein: CASITSGAGTDTQYF.